What follows is one TCR beta chain and its context. What it binds is not known. Each CDR3 protein is one row after TCRdb ran MiXCR on the 5' RACE reads. The sample gives 200,000 to 250,000 distinct CDR3 sequences, about 10% of which show up once; about a fifth is in the top ten. Trimming removed 3 bases from V and 4 bases from J; junction bases left unmatched: 11. CDR3 length: 15 residues. The germline V gene encodes CDR1 DFQATT and CDR2 SNEGSKA (reference sequence). This entry is derived from a study of CD8 T cells in ankylosing spondylitis. Study-wide results and caveats: Disease-linked clones bore a CD8+ phenotype and were relatively rare in peripheral blood.

The receptor comes from a male donor with ankylosing spondylitis or in good health (not recorded which). The sample consisted of blood, either unsorted or a sorted T cell fraction (not recorded which). V is TRBV20-1 and J is TRBJ1-2; 7 bases fit TRBD1. CDR3 DNA: TGCAGTGCTAGTTACGCATCGACAGGGTTCTATGGCTACACCTTC. This sequence encodes CSASYASTGFYGYTF.